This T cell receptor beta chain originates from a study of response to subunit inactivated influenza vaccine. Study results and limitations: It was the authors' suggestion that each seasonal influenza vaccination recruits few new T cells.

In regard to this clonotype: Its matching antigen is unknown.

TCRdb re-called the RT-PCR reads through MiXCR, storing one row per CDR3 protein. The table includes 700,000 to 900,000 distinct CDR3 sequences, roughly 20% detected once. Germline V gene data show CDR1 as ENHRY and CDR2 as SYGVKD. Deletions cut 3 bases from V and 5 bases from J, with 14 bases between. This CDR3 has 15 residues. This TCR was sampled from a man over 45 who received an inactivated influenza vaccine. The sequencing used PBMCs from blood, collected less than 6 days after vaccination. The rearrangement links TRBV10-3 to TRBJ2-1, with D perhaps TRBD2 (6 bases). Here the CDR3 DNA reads TGTGCCATCAGTGACCGGGACTCGCCTGACAATGAGCAGTTCTTC. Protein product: CAISDRDSPDNEQFF.